The rows below give T cell receptor beta chains drawn from one sample of a study of cytomegalovirus exposure and HLA in healthy donors. Generated by immunoSEQ multiplex PCR, the TCRdb table keeps only in-frame clones and is missing some. The table has fewer than 200,000 clones, roughly 80% seen once. Material for sequencing was PBMCs. The receptors stem from a man aged 35-49 years in good health and CMV-seronegative. Both conserved end residues are part of each CDR3. A D gene is named only where the DNA matches it firmly. Clone size appears in some rows only: once, few, many, or a class for an expanded clone.

J	V	D	size	CDR3	DNA
TRBJ2-5	TRBV7-2	.	.	CASSLKLATETQYF	TGTGCCAGCAGCTTAAAGCTAGCGACAGAGACCCAGTACTTC
TRBJ2-5	TRBV30	TRBD1	.	CAWSVGTGPQETQYF	TGTGCCTGGAGTGTTGGGACAGGGCCCCAAGAGACCCAGTACTTC
TRBJ2-7	TRBV4-3	.	.	CASSQDSKQYF	TGCGCCAGCAGCCAAGATAGTAAGCAGTACTTC
TRBJ2-6	TRBV10-3	.	few	CAGRVDGANVLTF	TGTGCCGGGCGGGTAGATGGGGCCAACGTCCTGACTTTC
TRBJ1-6	TRBV19	TRBD1	.	CASSVRQGNYNSPLHF	TGTGCCAGTAGTGTCCGACAGGGGAACTATAATTCACCCCTCCACTTT
TRBJ2-7	TRBV11-3	TRBD1	few	CASSYKTGPYEQYF	TGTGCCAGCAGCTACAAGACAGGGCCCTACGAGCAGTACTTC
TRBJ2-7	TRBV27	.	.	CASSYGPTGSYEQYF	TGTGCCAGCAGTTATGGGCCTACAGGGTCGTACGAGCAGTACTTC
TRBJ2-1	TRBV30	.	.	CAWRGQGSYNEQFF	TGTGCCTGGAGAGGTCAGGGCAGCTATAATGAGCAGTTCTTC
TRBJ1-2	TRBV5-1	.	.	CASSLVLGNYGYTF	TGCGCCAGCAGCTTGGTACTAGGGAACTATGGCTACACCTTC
TRBJ1-4	TRBV5-8	.	once	CASSLAAWQWSEKLFF	TGTGCCAGCAGTTTAGCCGCTTGGCAGTGGAGTGAAAAACTGTTTTTT
TRBJ1-1	TRBV28	TRBD1	.	CASSLLGDRGKNTEAFF	TGTGCCAGCAGTTTATTGGGGGACAGGGGGAAGAACACTGAAGCTTTCTTT
TRBJ1-2	TRBV4-1	TRBD1	.	CASSQGTGARGYTF	TGCGCCAGCAGCCAAGGTACAGGGGCCCGTGGCTACACCTTC
TRBJ2-3	TRBV28	.	few	CASSLLGPTDTQYF	TGTGCCAGCAGTTTATTGGGCCCCACAGATACGCAGTATTTT
TRBJ2-7	TRBV6-1	TRBD1	.	CASSEPGQGGYEQYF	TGTGCCAGCAGTGAACCGGGACAGGGGGGTTACGAGCAGTACTTC
TRBJ2-7	TRBV5-4	TRBD1	.	CASSRGQSYEQYF	TGTGCCAGCAGCAGGGGACAGTCCTACGAGCAGTACTTC
TRBJ2-2	TRBV2	TRBD1	.	CASMWTGGSSGELFF	TGTGCCAGCATGTGGACAGGGGGTTCATCCGGGGAGCTGTTTTTT
TRBJ1-3	TRBV6-1	TRBD1	.	CASSSGTGGLNTIYF	TGTGCCAGCAGTTCCGGGACAGGGGGCCTAAACACCATATATTTT
TRBJ2-7	TRBV2	.	.	CASSDWESYEQYF	TGTGCCAGCAGTGATTGGGAGAGCTACGAGCAGTACTTC
TRBJ2-1	TRBV27	.	.	CASSPSTYSNEQFF	TGTGCCAGCAGCCCCTCGACTTACTCCAATGAGCAGTTCTTC
TRBJ1-6	TRBV6-4	.	.	CASSESGRDNSPLHF	TGTGCCAGCAGTGAATCGGGAAGGGATAATTCACCCCTCCACTTT
TRBJ1-1	TRBV7-8	.	.	CASSRTGGTPEAFF	TGTGCCAGCAGCCGTACCGGGGGGACCCCTGAAGCTTTCTTT
TRBJ2-7	TRBV29-1	.	few	CSVYVTVVSEQYF	TGCAGCGTTTATGTAACGGTAGTTAGCGAGCAGTACTTC
TRBJ1-1	TRBV2	.	.	CASSERGSNTEAFF	TGTGCCAGCAGTGAAAGGGGGTCGAACACTGAAGCTTTCTTT
TRBJ1-3	TRBV30	TRBD1	.	CAWSVAGGGNTIYF	TGTGCCTGGAGTGTGGCAGGGGGTGGAAACACCATATATTTT
TRBJ1-5	TRBV9	TRBD1	few	CASSRGQVNQPQHF	TGTGCCAGCAGCAGGGGACAGGTCAATCAGCCCCAGCATTTT
TRBJ2-5	TRBV7-2	TRBD2	.	CASSFLGGGQETQYF	TGTGCCAGCAGCTTCCTGGGCGGGGGCCAAGAGACCCAGTACTTC